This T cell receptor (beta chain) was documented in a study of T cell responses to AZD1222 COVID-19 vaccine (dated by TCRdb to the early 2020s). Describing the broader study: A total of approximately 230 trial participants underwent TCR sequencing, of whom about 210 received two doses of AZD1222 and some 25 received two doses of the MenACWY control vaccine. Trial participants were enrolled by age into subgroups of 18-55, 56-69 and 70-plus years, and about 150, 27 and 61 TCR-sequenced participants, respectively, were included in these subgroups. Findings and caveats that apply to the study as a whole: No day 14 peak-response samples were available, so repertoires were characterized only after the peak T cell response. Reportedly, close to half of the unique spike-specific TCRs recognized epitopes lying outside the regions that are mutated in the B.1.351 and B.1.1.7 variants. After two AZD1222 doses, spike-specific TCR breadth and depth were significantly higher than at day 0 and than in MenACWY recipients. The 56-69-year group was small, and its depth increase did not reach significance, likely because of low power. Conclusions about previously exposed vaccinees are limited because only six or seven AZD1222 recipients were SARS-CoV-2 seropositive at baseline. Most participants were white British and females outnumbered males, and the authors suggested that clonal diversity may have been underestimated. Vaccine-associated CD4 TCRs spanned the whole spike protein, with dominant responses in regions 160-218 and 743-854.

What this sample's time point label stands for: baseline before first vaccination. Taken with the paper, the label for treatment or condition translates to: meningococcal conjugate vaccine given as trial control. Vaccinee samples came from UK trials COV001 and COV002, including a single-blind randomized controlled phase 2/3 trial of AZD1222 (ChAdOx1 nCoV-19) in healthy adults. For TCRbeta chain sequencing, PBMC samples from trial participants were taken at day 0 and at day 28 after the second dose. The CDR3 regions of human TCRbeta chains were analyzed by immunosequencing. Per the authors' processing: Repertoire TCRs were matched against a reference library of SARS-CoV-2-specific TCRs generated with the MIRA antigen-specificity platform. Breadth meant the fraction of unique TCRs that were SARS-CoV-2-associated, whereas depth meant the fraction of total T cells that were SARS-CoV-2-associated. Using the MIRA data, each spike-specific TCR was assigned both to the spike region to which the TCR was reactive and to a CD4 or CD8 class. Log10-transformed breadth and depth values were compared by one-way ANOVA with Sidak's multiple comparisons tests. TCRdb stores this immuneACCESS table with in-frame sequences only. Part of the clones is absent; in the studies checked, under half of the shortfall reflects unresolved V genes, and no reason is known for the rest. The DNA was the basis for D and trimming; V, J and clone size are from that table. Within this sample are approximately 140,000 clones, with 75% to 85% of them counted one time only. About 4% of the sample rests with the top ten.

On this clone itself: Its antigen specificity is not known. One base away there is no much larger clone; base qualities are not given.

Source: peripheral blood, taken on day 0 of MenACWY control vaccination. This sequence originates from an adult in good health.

For the CDR3, the sequence is CSVVKGTNEQFF. The nucleotides are TGCAGCGTCGTCAAGGGAACAAACGAGCAGTTCTTC. The chain is made from TRBV29-1 and TRBJ2-1; confidence is insufficient to name the D gene. V is pared back by 6 bases and J by 10 bases, with 16 bases lying between the germline termini. CDR1 and CDR2 were assigned from the germline V gene as SQVTM and ANQGSEA. The CDR3 contains 12 residues, cysteine and phenylalanine counted. Just the 36-base CDR3 DNA is kept, in frame starting at base 1.